This TCR beta chain came from a study of T cells after yellow fever vaccination. Trimming removed 2 bases at V and 0 bases at J, with 7 bases between. This CDR3 is built from 14 residues. Germline V gene lookup returns CDR1 MNHEY and CDR2 SMNVEV (reference sequence). The study's findings and limits: High-abundance clonotypes from the bulk population could contaminate FACS-sorted repertoires.

This clonotype was detected many times. Its antigen is not known. TCRdb passed the 5' RACE reads through MiXCR, listing each CDR3 protein once. In the table there are nearly 70,000 distinct CDR3 sequences, more than 6.5% of which are singletons. The sample here was CD8+ T cells sorted from PBMCs, taken 35 to 50 days after the first yellow fever vaccination. The receptor's source is a man aged 18 to 29 who received the YFV17D yellow fever vaccine. This chain links TRBV27 with TRBJ1-1; a weak D match, TRBD1 (5 bases). The CDR3 bases are TGTGCCAGCAGTTTAGGGGCCATGAACACTGAAGCTTTCTTT. This sequence encodes CASSLGAMNTEAFF.